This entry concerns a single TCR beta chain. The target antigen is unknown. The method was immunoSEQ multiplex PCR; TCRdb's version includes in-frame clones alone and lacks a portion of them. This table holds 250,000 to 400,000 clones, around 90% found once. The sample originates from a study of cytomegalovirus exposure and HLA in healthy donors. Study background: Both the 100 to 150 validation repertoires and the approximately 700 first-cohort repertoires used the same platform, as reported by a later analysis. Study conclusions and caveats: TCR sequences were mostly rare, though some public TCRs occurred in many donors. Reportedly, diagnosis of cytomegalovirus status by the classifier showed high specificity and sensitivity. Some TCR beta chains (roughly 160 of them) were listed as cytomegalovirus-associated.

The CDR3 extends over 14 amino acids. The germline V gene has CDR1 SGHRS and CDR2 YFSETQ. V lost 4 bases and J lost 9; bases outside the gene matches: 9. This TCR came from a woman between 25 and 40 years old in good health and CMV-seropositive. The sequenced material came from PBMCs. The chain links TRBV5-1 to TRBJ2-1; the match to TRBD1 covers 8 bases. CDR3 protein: CASSLRTGTAEQFF. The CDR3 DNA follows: TGCGCCAGCAGCCTCCGGACAGGGACGGCTGAGCAGTTCTTC.